This entry describes one T cell receptor (beta chain). Its antigen is unidentified. PCR was performed using 60 Vbeta and 13 Jbeta primers. The protocol was immunoSEQ multiplex PCR, while the TCRdb copy is restricted to in-frame clones and leaves out a portion. The sample contains 45,000 or so clones, about two thirds of which appear only once. The record originates from a study of cytomegalovirus exposure and HLA in healthy donors. Study-level points and caveats: A later analysis showed that HLA-associated TCR beta chains had undergone more clonal expansion than equally common others.

The CDR3 runs to 16 residues. The germline CDR1 and CDR2 sequences are MGHRA and YSYEKL. The sequence came from a woman under 40 in good health and CMV-seronegative. The rearrangement uses TRBV4-1 and TRBJ2-5; 8 positions match TRBD2. The J call may be in error: the DNA end matches TRBJ2-7 better. Sample: PBMCs. Written as DNA, the CDR3 is TGCGCCAGCAGCCAAGAGCGGGAGGCATTTCATAGCGAGCAGTACTTC. This encodes CASSQEREAFHSEQYF.